Detailed here is one TCR beta chain. Its antigen is not known. The V gene's germline CDR1 is SGHAT and CDR2 FQNNGV. Trimming shortened V by 1 base and J by 6 bases, and 10 bases separated the two germline ends. This CDR3 region has 13 residues. The sample belongs to a study of T-cell memory formation after mild COVID-19. Study results and limitations: The main location of contracting CD4+ clones was CM and EM, and that of contracting CD8+ clones was EMRA. Some clones that responded were present in memory (sampled pre-infection), which suggests cross-reactive memory joined.

The TCR alpha and TCR beta cDNA libraries, bearing sample barcodes and UMIs, were generated by 5'RACE using constant-segment primers. TCRdb fed the 5' RACE reads into MiXCR, producing one record per CDR3 protein. This sample has under 600,000 distinct CDR3 sequences; roughly 20% occur once, and the top ten carry 8.4%. This chain links TRBV11-2 with TRBJ2-7; TRBD2 is a possible D gene (5 bases). This sequence was found in an adult woman who had mild COVID-19 (a few samples of this study predate the infection). Cell type and time point are not known. Sequencing was carried out using PBMCs or a T cell subset sorted from them (not recorded which). The CDR3 sequence: CASSLARASEQYF. DNA for the CDR3: TGTGCCAGCAGCTTAGCGCGGGCTTCCGAGCAGTACTTC.